This T cell receptor (beta chain) was retrieved from a study of cytomegalovirus exposure and HLA in healthy donors. PCR primers comprised 60 Vbeta and 13 Jbeta primers. TCRdb keeps only in-frame clones here, not all; method: immunoSEQ multiplex PCR. In the table there are 150,000 or so clones, roughly 80% of which are singletons. Study conclusions and caveats: 87-base-pair reads could not separate some V segments, including TRBV6-2 and TRBV6-3.

CDR3 size: 13 residues. Trimming shortened V by 2 bases and J by 8 bases, and 12 bases separated the two germline ends. Germline CDR1 ENHRY, CDR2 SYGVKD. In the case of this clone: The antigen is not known.

The sequence was collected from a woman aged 25 to 45 in good health and CMV-seronegative. Source material: PBMCs. The chain uses TRBV10-3 and TRBJ1-2, with D possibly TRBD1 on 5 matching bases. Here the CDR3 DNA reads TGTGCCATCAGTGAGACAGGTCTGGAGGGCTACACCTTC. Its translation: CAISETGLEGYTF.